The sequence of this T cell receptor beta chain was determined in a study of CD8 T cells in ankylosing spondylitis. Study-level results: Blood of patients with ankylosing spondylitis appeared to be characterized by a TCR beta motif of eight highly homologous variants.

TCRdb redid the calling of the 5' RACE reads with MiXCR, one entry per CDR3 protein. The sample lists around 430,000 distinct CDR3 sequences, roughly 18% occurring once. Trimming removed 0 bases at V and 4 bases at J, with 22 bases between. The CDR3 consists of 18 residues. Germline V gene data show CDR1 as LGHNA and CDR2 as YSLEER. This clonotype was observed at least ten times. Antigen unknown. The clonotype comes from a male donor with ankylosing spondylitis. V usage is TRBV4-3 and J usage is TRBJ2-7, with a weak D call TRBD2 (6 bases). Sequenced sample: blood, either unsorted or a sorted T cell fraction (not recorded which). The chain's CDR3 is CASSQEEGLGAHSYEQYF. In DNA form, the CDR3 reads TGCGCCAGCAGCCAAGAGGAGGGTCTAGGGGCGCATTCGTACGAGCAGTACTTC.